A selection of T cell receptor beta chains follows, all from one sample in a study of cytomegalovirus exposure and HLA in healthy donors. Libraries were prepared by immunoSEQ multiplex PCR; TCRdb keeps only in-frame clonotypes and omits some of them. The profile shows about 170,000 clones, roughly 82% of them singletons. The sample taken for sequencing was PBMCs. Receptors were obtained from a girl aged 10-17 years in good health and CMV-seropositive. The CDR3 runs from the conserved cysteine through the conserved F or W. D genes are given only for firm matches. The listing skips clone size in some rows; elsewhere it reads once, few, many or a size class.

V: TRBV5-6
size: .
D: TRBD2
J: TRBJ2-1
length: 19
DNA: TGTGCCAGCAGCTTGGAACGGGGACTAGCGGGAGGAATAAGTAATGAGCAGTTCTTC
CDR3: CASSLERGLAGGISNEQFF

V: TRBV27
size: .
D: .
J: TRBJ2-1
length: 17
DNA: TGTGCCAGCAGCGCCGGGACTCCCAGTTTCGCCTACAATGAGCAGTTCTTC
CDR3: CASSAGTPSFAYNEQFF

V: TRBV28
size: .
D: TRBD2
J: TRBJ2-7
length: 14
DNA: TGTGCCAGCAGTTTCGGACTAGCGGGACGGGAGCAGTACTTC
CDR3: CASSFGLAGREQYF

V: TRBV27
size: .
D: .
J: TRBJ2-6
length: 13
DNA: TGTGCAAGCAGTCTAGGTGGGGCCAACGTCCTGACTTTC
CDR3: CASSLGGANVLTF

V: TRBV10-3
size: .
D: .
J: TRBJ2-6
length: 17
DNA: TGTGCCATCAGTGACCCGAGAGAGGGTGCTGGGGCCAACGTCCTGACTTTC
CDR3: CAISDPREGAGANVLTF

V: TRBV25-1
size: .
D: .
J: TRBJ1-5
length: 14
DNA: TGTGCCAGCAGTGACGGCGGCTCCCATCAGCCCCAGCATTTT
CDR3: CASSDGGSHQPQHF

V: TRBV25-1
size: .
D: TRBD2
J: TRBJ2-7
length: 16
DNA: TGTGCCAGCAGTCGGTTAGCGGCGGGGGGCTCCTACGAGCAGTACTTC
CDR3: CASSRLAAGGSYEQYF

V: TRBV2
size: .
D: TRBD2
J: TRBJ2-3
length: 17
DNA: TGTGCCAGCACTGTGACTAGCGGGAGGGCGGGCACAGATACGCAGTATTTT
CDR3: CASTVTSGRAGTDTQYF

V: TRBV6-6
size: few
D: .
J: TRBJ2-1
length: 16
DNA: TGTGCCAGCAGCACAAGACAGAAAAGCTCCTACAATGAGCAGTTCTTC
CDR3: CASSTRQKSSYNEQFF

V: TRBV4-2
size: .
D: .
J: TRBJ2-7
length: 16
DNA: TGTGCCAGCAGCCAAGGTATTCGGGGGGCCCCCGACGAGCAGTACTTC
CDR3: CASSQGIRGAPDEQYF

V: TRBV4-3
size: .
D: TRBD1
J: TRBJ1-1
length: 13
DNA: TGCGCCAGCAGCCGGACAGGGAACACTGAAGCTTTCTTT
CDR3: CASSRTGNTEAFF

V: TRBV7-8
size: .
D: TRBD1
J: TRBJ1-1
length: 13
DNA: TGTGCCAGCAGCCAAGGGTGGGACAGGGAAGCTTTCTTT
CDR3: CASSQGWDREAFF

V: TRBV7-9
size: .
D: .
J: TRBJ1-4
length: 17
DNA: TGTGCCAGCAGGTCCGGGGGTTCGGGGTCGACTAATGAAAAACTGTTTTTT
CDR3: CASRSGGSGSTNEKLFF

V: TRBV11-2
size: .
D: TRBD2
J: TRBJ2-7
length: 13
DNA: TGTGCCAGCAGATCTCTAGCGGGGGGGGTGCAGTACTTC
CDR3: CASRSLAGGVQYF